Below, 18 T cell receptor beta chains from the same sample are listed, as sequenced in a study of OX40 agonist ivuxolimab in advanced cancers. The table came from immunoSEQ multiplex PCR; TCRdb's copy has only in-frame clones and leaves some out. The sample comprises tens of thousands of clones, 90% of which are singletons, and approximately 0.7% rests with the top ten. The sample here was CD4+ or CD8+ T cells sorted from blood, taken in a trial of the OX40 agonist ivuxolimab. Source of these receptors: an adult with an advanced solid tumor such as melanoma, head and neck, liver or kidney cancer.

This clone was detected once. The chain joins TRBV11-2 to TRBJ2-2, with a possible D match to TRBD2 (6 bases). The CDR3 spans 16 residues. The germline gives CDR1 SGHAT, CDR2 FQNNGV. Trimming cost V 0 bases and J 4 bases, with 12 bases left between them. CDR3 in DNA: TGTGCCAGCAGCTTAGAGGAGGGCCGAGGCACCGGGGAGCTGTTTTTT. Translating it yields CASSLEEGRGTGELFF.

The chain joins TRBV5-4 to TRBJ2-7; 9 nucleotides match TRBD1. Germline V gene data show CDR1 as SGHNT and CDR2 as YYREEE (reference sequence). This CDR3 has 15 residues. The trim removed 3 bases at V and 0 bases at J, leaving 4 bases unmatched. This chain's CDR3 is CASSSRDRASYEQYF. The CDR3, as DNA: TGTGCCAGCAGCTCCCGGGACAGGGCCTCCTACGAGCAGTACTTC.

This chain links TRBV15 with TRBJ2-2, with 14 bases matching TRBD2. The CDR3 totals 15 residues. The trim removed 5 bases at V and 5 bases at J, leaving 1 base unmatched. Germline V gives CDR1 LNHNV, CDR2 YYDKDF (reference sequence). The CDR3 DNA follows: TGTGCCACCAGCGGACTAGCGGGAGGAACCGGGGAGCTGTTTTTT. This encodes CATSGLAGGTGELFF.

This sequence joins TRBV4-3 and TRBJ2-1, with 11 bases identical to TRBD2. Germline CDR1 LGHNA, CDR2 YSLEER. The trim removed 3 bases at V and 2 bases at J, leaving 6 bases unmatched. The CDR3 length is 17 residues. The CDR3 DNA reads as TGCGCCAGCAGCCATGGGACTAGCGGCTTTCCCTACAATGAGCAGTTCTTC. It is translated as CASSHGTSGFPYNEQFF.

The chain uses TRBV29-1 and TRBJ2-1, with TRBD2 as a possible D gene (6 bases). The CDR3 runs 14 residues. Germline lookup yields CDR1 SQVTM and CDR2 ANQGSEA. Trimming shortened V by 6 bases and J by 6 bases, and 18 bases separated the two germline ends. The CDR3, as DNA: TGCAGCGTCCGTCGGGGAACGGGACTCAATGAGCAGTTCTTC. It encodes CSVRRGTGLNEQFF.

The chain employs TRBV5-1 and TRBJ2-5; D is ambiguous. Germline V lookup: CDR1 SGHRS, CDR2 YFSETQ. CDR3 size: 13 residues. Trimming pared 5 bases from V and 1 base from J, leaving 9 bases between. The CDR3 nucleotides are TGCGCCAGCAGACAAGGATTCCAAGAGACCCAGTACTTC. Translation: CASRQGFQETQYF.

This rearrangement joins TRBV9 to TRBJ2-4; possibly TRBD2 for D (5 bases). The germline V gene has CDR1 SGDLS and CDR2 YYNGEE. V gave up 3 bases and J gave up 6 bases, with 10 bases separating them. This CDR3 comprises 13 residues. The CDR3 DNA reads TGTGCCAGCAGCGCCCATGCGGGAAACATTCAGTACTTC. The encoded protein is CASSAHAGNIQYF.

The J gene is TRBJ2-3, the V gene TRBV27; D call uncertain. Germline assignment: CDR1 MNHEY and CDR2 SMNVEV (reference sequence). The CDR3 runs to 13 residues. Trimming removed 5 bases from V and 0 bases from J, with 6 bases in between. The CDR3: CASSRFSTDTQYF. The DNA for the CDR3 is TGTGCCAGCAGTAGGTTTAGCACAGATACGCAGTATTTT.

The chain is built from TRBV6-1 and TRBJ1-2; possible D gene TRBD1, 6 bases. Trimming pared 9 bases from V and 8 bases from J, leaving 16 bases between. The CDR3 has 12 amino acids. Per the germline V gene, CDR1 is MNHNS and CDR2 is SASEGT. The CDR3 sequence is CASQTGWAGYTF. CDR3 bases: TGTGCCAGTCAAACAGGGTGGGCCGGCTACACCTTC.

V gene TRBV18 combines with J gene TRBJ1-1, with D unresolved. Germline CDR1 and CDR2: KGHSH and LQKENI. V lost 3 bases, J lost 4 bases, and 9 bases lay in between. CDR3 length: 13 residues. CDR3 nucleotide sequence: TGTGCCAGCTCACCGTCGGTTGGCACTGAAGCTTTCTTT. Its protein product is CASSPSVGTEAFF. Complete variable domain (other parts from reference TRBV18 and TRBJ1-1): NAGVMQNPRHLVRRRGQEARLRCSPMKGHSHVYWYRQLPEEGLKFMVYLQKENIIDESGMPKERFSAEFPKEGPSILRIQQVVRGDSAAYFCASSPSVGTEAFFGQGTRLTVV.

This chain connects TRBV7-2 to TRBJ2-7; D is uncertain. The CDR3 is 13 amino acids. In germline, CDR1 is SGHTA, CDR2 FQGNSA. V was trimmed by 1 base and J by 3 bases, leaving 7 bases between them. DNA for the CDR3: TGTGCCAGCAGCTTAGTGGATAACTACGAGCAGTACTTC. Its protein product is CASSLVDNYEQYF.

V usage is TRBV6-1 and J usage is TRBJ2-1; maybe TRBD2 (6 bases). Trimming cost V 7 bases and J 7 bases, with 20 bases left between them. The CDR3 runs to 15 residues. CDR1 and CDR2 from the germline V gene are MNHNS and SASEGT. CDR3 DNA sequence: TGTGCCAGCACCTCTGAGTTTCGCGGGGCGAATGAGCAGTTCTTC. Its translation: CASTSEFRGANEQFF.

V and J are TRBV2 and TRBJ2-7; a weak D match, TRBD2 (5 bases). Germline CDR1 SNHLY, CDR2 FYNNEI. The CDR3 has 12 amino acids. V was trimmed by 6 bases and J by 3 bases, leaving 9 bases between them. CDR3: CASRSDFYEQYF. The CDR3 bases are TGTGCCAGCAGATCGGACTTCTACGAGCAGTACTTC.

The V gene is TRBV5-1, the J gene TRBJ2-5; D may correspond to TRBD1 or TRBD2 (6 bases each). From germline, CDR1 is SGHRS and CDR2 YFSETQ. The ends were cut back, 0 bases at V and 1 base at J, with 22 bases in the middle. The CDR3 spans 19 residues. CDR3 region: CASSLGRGRVTAGQETQYF. The CDR3 coding sequence is TGCGCCAGCAGCTTGGGACGGGGGCGCGTTACGGCAGGCCAAGAGACCCAGTACTTC. Full variable domain (remainder filled in from reference TRBV5-1 and TRBJ2-5): KAGVTQTPRYLIKTRGQQVTLSCSPISGHRSVSWYQQTPGQGLQFLFEYFSETQRNKGNFPGRFSGRQFSNSRSEMNVSTLELGDSALYLCASSLGRGRVTAGQETQYFGPGTRLLVL.

This chain uses TRBV4-2 with TRBJ2-1, with TRBD2 matching 12 bases. The CDR3 consists of 16 residues. From germline, CDR1 is LGHNA and CDR2 YNFKEQ. V shed 2 bases and J 5 bases; nucleotides not matched to a gene: 4. DNA of the CDR3: TGTGCCAGCAGCCAAAAGGGACTAGCGGGCGACAATGAGCAGTTCTTC. Amino acid sequence: CASSQKGLAGDNEQFF.

V and J are TRBV6-5 and TRBJ2-5; D assignment may be TRBD1 or TRBD2 (5 bases each). The length of the CDR3 is 12 residues. Germline V lookup: CDR1 MNHEY, CDR2 SVGAGI. V lost 6 bases and J 11 bases, leaving 16 bases between the germline ends. In DNA form, the CDR3 reads TGTGCCAGCAGGACCGGCTGGGACGTTCAGTACTTC. As protein: CASRTGWDVQYF.

V is TRBV6-6 and J is TRBJ2-2, with a weak D call TRBD2 (5 bases). CDR3 length equals 14 residues. V was shortened by 6 bases and J by 1 base, with 9 bases between the two germline ends. Germline values: CDR1 MNHNY, CDR2 SVGAGI (reference sequence). The CDR3 region has the DNA TGTGCCAGCAGCTCCGGACTGAACACCGGGGAGCTGTTTTTT. It codes for CASSSGLNTGELFF.

The chain combines TRBV9 with TRBJ2-3; 10 bases align to TRBD2. The J segment lost 2 bases and the V segment lost 3 bases, leaving 9 bases of the junction unmatched. The CDR3 has 17 amino acids. The V gene's germline CDR1 is SGDLS and CDR2 YYNGEE. The CDR3 DNA follows: TGTGCCAGCAGCGAAGCTCCGGGACTAGCGTACACAGATACGCAGTATTTT. It yields the protein CASSEAPGLAYTDTQYF.